This T cell receptor (beta chain) stems from a study of T cell repertoires in cytomegalovirus infection. V lost 3 bases and J 6 bases, leaving 17 bases between the germline ends. Germline CDR1 is SGHVS and CDR2 is FQNEAQ. The CDR3 has 15 residues. This clonotype was seen repeatedly, ten times or more. Antigen specificity is unknown. In TCRdb, the reads were re-called with MiXCR into one record per CDR3 protein. The profile shows some 270,000 distinct CDR3 sequences, less than 25% of them singletons. This TCR derives from a human donor in good health (CMV status not recorded). Some clones in this sample may be carry-over from other donors' samples. This chain joins TRBV7-8 and TRBJ2-5; D perhaps matches TRBD2 (5 bases). The sample in question was cultured PBMCs, obtained from culture after CMV antigen stimulation. CDR3 region: CASSFRRELDQTQYF. The CDR3 DNA reads TGTGCCAGCAGCTTCCGTAGGGAGTTGGATCAGACCCAGTACTTC.